A single T cell receptor (beta chain) is shown here with its context. The sample belongs to a study of blood T cell repertoires in COVID-19. Trimming removed 6 bases from V and 5 bases from J; junction bases left unmatched: 4. This CDR3 comprises 14 residues. The germline CDR1 and CDR2 sequences are MDHEN and SYDVKM. TCRdb keeps only in-frame clones here, not all; method: immunoSEQ multiplex PCR. Of approximately 240,000 clones in the sample, 65% to 90% were seen once. The material sequenced was peripheral blood. This TCR was recovered from a woman in her forties who had recovered from COVID-19. This chain links TRBV28 with TRBJ1-5; TRBD1 aligns across 10 bases. The CDR3 loop reads CASRIGTGDQPQHF. CDR3 nucleotides: TGTGCCAGCAGAATCGGGACAGGGGATCAGCCCCAGCATTTT.